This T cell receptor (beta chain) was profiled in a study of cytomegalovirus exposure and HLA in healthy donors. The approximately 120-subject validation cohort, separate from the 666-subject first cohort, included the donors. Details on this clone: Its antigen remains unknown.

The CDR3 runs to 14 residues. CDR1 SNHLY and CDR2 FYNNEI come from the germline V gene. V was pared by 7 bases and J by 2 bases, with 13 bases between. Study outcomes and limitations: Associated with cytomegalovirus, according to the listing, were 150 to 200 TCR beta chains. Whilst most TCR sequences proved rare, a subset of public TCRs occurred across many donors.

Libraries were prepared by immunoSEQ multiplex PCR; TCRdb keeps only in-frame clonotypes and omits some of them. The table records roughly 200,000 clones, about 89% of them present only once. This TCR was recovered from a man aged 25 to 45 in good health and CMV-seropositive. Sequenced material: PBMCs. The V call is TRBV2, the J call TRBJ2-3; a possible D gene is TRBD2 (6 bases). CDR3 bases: TGTGCCAGCACCCTAGGGGACTCCACAGATACGCAGTATTTT. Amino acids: CASTLGDSTDTQYF. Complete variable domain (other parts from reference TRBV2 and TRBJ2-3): EPEVTQTPSHQVTQMGQEVILRCVPISNHLYFYWYRQILGQKVEFLVSFYNNEISEKSEIFDDQFSVERPDGSNFTLKIRSTKLEDSAMYFCASTLGDSTDTQYFGPGTRLTVL.